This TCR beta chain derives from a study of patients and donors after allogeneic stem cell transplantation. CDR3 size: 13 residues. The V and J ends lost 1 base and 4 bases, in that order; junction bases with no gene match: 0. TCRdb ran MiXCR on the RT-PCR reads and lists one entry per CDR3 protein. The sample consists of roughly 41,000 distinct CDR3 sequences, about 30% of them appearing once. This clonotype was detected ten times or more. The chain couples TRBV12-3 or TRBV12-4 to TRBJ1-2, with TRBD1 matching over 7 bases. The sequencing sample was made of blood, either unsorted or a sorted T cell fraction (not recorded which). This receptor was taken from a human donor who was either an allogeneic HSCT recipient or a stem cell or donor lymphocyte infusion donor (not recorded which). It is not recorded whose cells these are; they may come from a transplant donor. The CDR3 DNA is TGTGCCAGCAGTTTAGGGACAGGCTATGGCTACACCTTC. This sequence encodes CASSLGTGYGYTF.